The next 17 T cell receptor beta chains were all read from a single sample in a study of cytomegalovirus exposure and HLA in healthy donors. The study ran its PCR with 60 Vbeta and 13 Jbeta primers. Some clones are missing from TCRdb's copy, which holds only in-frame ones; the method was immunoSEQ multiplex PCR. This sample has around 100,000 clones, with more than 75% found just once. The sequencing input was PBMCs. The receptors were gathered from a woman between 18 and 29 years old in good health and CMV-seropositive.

CDR3 in amino acids: CASSWEQGREQYF. DNA of the CDR3: TGTGCCAGCAGCTGGGAACAGGGGAGGGAGCAGTACTTC. The V and J genes are TRBV5-4 and TRBJ2-7; D may be TRBD1 (7 bases). This CDR3 comprises 13 residues. In germline, CDR1 is SGHNT, CDR2 YYREEE (reference sequence). Trimming left V 3 bases short and J 7 bases short, with 14 bases between.

CDR3 protein: CASSQERYREKLFF. CDR3 DNA sequence: TGTGCCAGCAGCCAAGAACGGTACCGGGAAAAACTGTTTTTT. The chain links TRBV4-2 to TRBJ1-4; unclear D gene. The CDR3 has 14 residues. Germline values: CDR1 LGHNA, CDR2 YNFKEQ. Between the trimmed V and J ends, which lost 0 bases and 8 bases, there was a span of 10 bases.

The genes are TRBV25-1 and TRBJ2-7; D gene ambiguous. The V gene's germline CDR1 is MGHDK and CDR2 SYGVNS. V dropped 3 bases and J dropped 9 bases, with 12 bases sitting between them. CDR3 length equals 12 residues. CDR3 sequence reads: CASSDAGRGQYF. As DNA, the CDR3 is TGTGCCAGCAGTGATGCCGGTCGTGGGCAGTACTTC.

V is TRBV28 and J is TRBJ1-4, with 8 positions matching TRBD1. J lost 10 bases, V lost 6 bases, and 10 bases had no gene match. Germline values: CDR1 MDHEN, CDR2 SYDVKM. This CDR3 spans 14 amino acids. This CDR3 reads CASSLGQDSGKLFF. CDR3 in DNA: TGTGCCAGCAGCCTGGGACAGGATTCGGGAAAACTGTTTTTT.

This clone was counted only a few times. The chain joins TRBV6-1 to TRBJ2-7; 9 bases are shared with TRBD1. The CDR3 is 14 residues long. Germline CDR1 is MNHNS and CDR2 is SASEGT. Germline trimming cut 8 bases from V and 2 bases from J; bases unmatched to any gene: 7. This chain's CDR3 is CASARQGVAYEQYF. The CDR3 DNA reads TGTGCCAGCGCGAGACAGGGGGTGGCCTACGAGCAGTACTTC.

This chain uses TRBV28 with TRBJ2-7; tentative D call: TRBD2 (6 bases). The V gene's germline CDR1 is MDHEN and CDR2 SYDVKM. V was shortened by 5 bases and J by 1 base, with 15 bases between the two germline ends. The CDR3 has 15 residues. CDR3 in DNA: TGTGCCAGCAGTGGGACTTCCTCTGGGTCCTACGAGCAGTACTTC. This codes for CASSGTSSGSYEQYF.

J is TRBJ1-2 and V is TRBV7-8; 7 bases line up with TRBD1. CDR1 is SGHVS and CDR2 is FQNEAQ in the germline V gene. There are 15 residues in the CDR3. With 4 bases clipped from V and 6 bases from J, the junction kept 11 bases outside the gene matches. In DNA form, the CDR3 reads TGTGCCAGCAGCTCGCGGCAAGGGGGCGTTAATGGCTACACCTTC. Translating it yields CASSSRQGGVNGYTF.

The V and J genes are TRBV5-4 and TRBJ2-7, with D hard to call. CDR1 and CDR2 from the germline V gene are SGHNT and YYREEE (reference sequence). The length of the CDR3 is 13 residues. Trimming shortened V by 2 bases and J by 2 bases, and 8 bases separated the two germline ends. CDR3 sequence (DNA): TGTGCCAGCAGCTTTGGGCACACCTACGAGCAGTACTTC. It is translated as CASSFGHTYEQYF.

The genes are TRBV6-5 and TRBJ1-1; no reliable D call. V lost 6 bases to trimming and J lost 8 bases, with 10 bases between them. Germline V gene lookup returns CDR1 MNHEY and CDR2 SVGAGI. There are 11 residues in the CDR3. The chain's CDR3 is CASRAGVEAFF. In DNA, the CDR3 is TGTGCCAGCAGGGCCGGAGTAGAAGCTTTCTTT.

The CDR3 here is CSVRQGAAYEQYV. CDR3 in DNA: TGCAGCGTTCGACAGGGGGCAGCCTACGAGCAGTACGTC. J is TRBJ2-7 and V is TRBV29-1; 10 bases are shared with TRBD1. This CDR3 contains 13 residues. CDR1 is SQVTM and CDR2 is ANQGSEA in the germline V gene. Unmatched junction bases numbered 3, after V lost 5 bases and J lost 2 bases.

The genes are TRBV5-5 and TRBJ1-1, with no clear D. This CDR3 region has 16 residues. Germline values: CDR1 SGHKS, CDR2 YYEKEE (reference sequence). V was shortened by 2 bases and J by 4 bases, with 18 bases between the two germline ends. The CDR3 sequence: CASSFAGIGAATEAFF. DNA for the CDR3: TGTGCCAGCAGCTTTGCCGGTATTGGCGCGGCCACTGAAGCTTTCTTT.

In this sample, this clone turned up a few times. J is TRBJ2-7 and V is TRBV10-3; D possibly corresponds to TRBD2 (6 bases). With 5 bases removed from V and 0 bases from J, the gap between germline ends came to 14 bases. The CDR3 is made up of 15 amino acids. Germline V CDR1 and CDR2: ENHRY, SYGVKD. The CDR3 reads CAISLGGPASYEQYF. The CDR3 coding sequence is TGTGCCATCAGTCTGGGGGGACCAGCCTCCTACGAGCAGTACTTC.

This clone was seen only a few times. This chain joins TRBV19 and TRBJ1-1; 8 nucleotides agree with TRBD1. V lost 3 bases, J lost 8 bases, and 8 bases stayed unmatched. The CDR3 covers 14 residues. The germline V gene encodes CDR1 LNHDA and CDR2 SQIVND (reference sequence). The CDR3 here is CASSIYNGQGEAFF. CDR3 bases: TGTGCCAGTAGTATCTACAATGGACAGGGAGAAGCTTTCTTT.

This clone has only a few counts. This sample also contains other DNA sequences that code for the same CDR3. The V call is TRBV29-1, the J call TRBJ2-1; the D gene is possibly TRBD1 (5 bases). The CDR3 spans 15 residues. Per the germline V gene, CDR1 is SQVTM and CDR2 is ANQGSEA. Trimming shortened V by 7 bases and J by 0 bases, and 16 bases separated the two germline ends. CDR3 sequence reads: CSAVAADSSYNEQFF. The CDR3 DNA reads TGCAGCGCCGTGGCGGCCGACAGCTCCTACAATGAGCAGTTCTTC.

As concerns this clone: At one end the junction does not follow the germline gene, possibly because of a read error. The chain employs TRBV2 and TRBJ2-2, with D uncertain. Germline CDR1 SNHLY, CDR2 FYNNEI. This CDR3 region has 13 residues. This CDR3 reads CASSLRNSGELFF. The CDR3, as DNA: TGTGCCAGCAGTCTACGGAACAGCGGGGAGCTGTTTTTT.

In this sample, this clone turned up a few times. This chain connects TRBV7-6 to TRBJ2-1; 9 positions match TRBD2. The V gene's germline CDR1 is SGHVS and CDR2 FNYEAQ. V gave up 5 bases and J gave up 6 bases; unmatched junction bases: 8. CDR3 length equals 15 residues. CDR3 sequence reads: CASSPLAGTSNEQFF. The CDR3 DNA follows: TGTGCCAGCAGCCCGCTAGCGGGAACAAGCAATGAGCAGTTCTTC.

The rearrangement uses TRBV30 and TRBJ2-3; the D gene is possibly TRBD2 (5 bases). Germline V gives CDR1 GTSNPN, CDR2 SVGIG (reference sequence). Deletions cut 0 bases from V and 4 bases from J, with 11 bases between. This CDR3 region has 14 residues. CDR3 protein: CAWSVPAGPDTQYF. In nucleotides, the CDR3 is TGTGCCTGGAGTGTACCGGCGGGCCCAGATACGCAGTATTTT.